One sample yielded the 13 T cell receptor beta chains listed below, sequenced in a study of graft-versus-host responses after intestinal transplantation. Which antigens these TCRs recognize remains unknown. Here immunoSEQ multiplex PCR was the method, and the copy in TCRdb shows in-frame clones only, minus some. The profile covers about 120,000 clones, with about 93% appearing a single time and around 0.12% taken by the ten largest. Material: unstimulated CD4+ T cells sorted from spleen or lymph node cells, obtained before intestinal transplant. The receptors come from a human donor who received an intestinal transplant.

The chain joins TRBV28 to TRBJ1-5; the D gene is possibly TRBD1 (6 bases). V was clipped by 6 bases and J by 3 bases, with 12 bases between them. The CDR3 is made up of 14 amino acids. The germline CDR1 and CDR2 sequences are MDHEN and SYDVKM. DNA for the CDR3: TGTGCCAGCAGGCCCGGACAGTTCAATCAGCCCCAGCATTTT. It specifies CASRPGQFNQPQHF.

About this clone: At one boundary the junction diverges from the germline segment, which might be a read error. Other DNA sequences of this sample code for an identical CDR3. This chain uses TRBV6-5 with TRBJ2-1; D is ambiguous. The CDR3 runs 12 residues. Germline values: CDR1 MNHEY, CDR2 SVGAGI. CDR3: CASSSQYNEQFF. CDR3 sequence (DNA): TGTGCCAGTAGTTCCCAATACAATGAGCAGTTCTTC.

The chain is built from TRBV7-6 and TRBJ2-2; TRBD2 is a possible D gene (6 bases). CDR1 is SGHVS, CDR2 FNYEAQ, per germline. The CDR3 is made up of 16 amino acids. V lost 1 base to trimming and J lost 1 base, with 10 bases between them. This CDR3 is CASSLGPAGNTGELFF. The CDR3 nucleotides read TGTGCCAGCAGCTTAGGGCCAGCGGGGAACACCGGGGAGCTGTTTTTT.

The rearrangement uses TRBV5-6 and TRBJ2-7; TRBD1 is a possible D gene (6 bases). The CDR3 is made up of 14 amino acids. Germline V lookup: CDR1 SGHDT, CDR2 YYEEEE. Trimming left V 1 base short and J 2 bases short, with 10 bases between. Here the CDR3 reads CASSLPGETYEQYF. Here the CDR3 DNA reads TGTGCCAGCAGCTTGCCAGGGGAAACCTACGAGCAGTACTTC.

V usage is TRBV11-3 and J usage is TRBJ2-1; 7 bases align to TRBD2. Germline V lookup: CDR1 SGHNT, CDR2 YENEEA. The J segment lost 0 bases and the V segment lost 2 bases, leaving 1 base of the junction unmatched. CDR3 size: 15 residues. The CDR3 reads CASSLSGASYNEQFF. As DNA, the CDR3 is TGTGCCAGCAGCTTAAGCGGGGCCTCCTACAATGAGCAGTTCTTC.

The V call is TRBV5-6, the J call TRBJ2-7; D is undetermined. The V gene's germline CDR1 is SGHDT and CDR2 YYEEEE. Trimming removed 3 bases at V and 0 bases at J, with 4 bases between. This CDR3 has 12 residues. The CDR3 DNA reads TGTGCCAGCAGCTCCCTCTCCTACGAGCAGTACTTC. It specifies CASSSLSYEQYF.

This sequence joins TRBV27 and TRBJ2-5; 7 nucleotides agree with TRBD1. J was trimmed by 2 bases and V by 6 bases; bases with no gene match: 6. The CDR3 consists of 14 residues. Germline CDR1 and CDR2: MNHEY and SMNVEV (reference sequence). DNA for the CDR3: TGTGCCAGCAGCTTCATGGGACAGCAAGAGACCCAGTACTTC. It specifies CASSFMGQQETQYF.

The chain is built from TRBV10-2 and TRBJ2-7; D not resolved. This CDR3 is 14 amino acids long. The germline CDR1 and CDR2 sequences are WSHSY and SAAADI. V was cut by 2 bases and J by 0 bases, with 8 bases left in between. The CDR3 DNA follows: TGCGCCAGCAGTGAGACTATATTCTCCTACGAGCAGTACTTC. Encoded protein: CASSETIFSYEQYF.

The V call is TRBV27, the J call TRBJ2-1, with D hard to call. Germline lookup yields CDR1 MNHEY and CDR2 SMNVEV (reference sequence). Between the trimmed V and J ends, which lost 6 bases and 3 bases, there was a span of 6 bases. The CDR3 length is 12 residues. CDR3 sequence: CASSDFYNEQFF. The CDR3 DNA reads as TGTGCCAGCAGCGACTTCTACAATGAGCAGTTCTTC.

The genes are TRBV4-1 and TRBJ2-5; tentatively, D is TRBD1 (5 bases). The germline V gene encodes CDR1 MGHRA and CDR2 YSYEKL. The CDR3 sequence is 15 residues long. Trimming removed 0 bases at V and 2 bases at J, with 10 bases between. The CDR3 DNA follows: TGCGCCAGCAGCCAAGATAGGGGCCAACAAGAGACCCAGTACTTC. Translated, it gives CASSQDRGQQETQYF.

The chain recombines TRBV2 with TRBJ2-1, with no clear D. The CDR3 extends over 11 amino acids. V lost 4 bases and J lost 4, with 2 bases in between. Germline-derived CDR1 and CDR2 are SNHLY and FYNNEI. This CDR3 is CASSVYNEQFF. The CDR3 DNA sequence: TGTGCCAGCAGTGTTTACAATGAGCAGTTCTTC.

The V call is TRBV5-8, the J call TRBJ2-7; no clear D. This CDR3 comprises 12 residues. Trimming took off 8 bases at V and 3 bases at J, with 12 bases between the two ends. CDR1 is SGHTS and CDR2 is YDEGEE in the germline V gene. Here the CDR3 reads CASSSPRYEQYF. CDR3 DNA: TGTGCCAGTAGTTCCCCTCGCTACGAGCAGTACTTC.

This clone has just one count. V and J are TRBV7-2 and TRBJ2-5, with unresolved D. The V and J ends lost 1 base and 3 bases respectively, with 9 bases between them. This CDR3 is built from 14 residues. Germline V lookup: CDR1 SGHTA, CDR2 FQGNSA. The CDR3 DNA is TGTGCCAGCAGCTTAGGCGTCAGCGAAGAGACCCAGTACTTC. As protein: CASSLGVSEETQYF. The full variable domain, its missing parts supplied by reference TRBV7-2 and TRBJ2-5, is GAGVSQSPSNKVTEKGKDVELRCDPISGHTALYWYRQSLGQGLEFLIYFQGNSAPDKSGLPSDRFSAERTGGSVSTLTIQRTQQEDSAVYLCASSLGVSEETQYFGPGTRLLVL.